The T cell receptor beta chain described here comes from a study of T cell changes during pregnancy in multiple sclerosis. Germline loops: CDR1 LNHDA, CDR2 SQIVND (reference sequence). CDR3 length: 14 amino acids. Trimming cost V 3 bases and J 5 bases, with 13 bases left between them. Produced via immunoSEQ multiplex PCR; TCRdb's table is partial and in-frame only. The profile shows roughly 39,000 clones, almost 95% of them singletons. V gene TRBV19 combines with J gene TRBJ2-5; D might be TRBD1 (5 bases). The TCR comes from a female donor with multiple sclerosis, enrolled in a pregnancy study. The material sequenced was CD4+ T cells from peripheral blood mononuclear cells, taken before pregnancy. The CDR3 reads CASSIGQQAETQYF. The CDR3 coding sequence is TGTGCCAGTAGTATCGGCCAACAGGCGGAGACCCAGTACTTC.